This T cell receptor beta chain was retrieved from a study of tumor-infiltrating lymphocytes in oesophageal squamous cell carcinoma. Germline V gives CDR1 SGHRS, CDR2 YFSETQ. V lost 7 bases and J lost 1, with 15 bases in between. The CDR3 consists of 15 residues. Using its own MiXCR run on the PCR reads, TCRdb lists one record per CDR3 protein. The data hold about 21,000 distinct CDR3 sequences, with approximately 39% observed a single time. Sequencing was carried out using normal esophageal tissue next to the tumor. The V gene is TRBV5-1, the J gene TRBJ2-1; no definite D call. The sequence was obtained from a male donor with esophageal squamous cell carcinoma. The CDR3 DNA follows: TGCGCCAGCGACCTGGGCCTTGGATCCTACAATGAGCAGTTCTTC. This codes for CASDLGLGSYNEQFF. The variable domain in full, with the rest retrieved from reference TRBV5-1 and TRBJ2-1, is KAGVTQTPRYLIKTRGQQVTLSCSPISGHRSVSWYQQTPGQGLQFLFEYFSETQRNKGNFPGRFSGRQFSNSRSEMNVSTLELGDSALYLCASDLGLGSYNEQFFGPGTRLTVL.